The rows below give T cell receptor beta chains drawn from one sample of a study of blood T cell repertoires in COVID-19. Produced via immunoSEQ multiplex PCR; TCRdb's table is partial and in-frame only. Here the sample spans a few hundred thousand clones, around 90% being singletons. The material sequenced was peripheral blood. The receptors were gathered from a man aged 80 or over with acute or convalescent COVID-19. CDR3s include the opening cysteine and the closing phenylalanine or tryptophan. D genes are given only for firm matches. Size values are once, few and many counts, or a class for expanded clones, and some rows have none.

d_gene	v_gene	j_gene	abundance	CDR3aa	CDR3nt
TRBD1	TRBV6-6	TRBJ1-2	.	CASSQIRDRGLVSYGYTF	TGTGCCAGCAGTCAAATCCGGGACAGGGGGCTAGTTTCCTATGGCTACACCTTC
.	TRBV11-2	TRBJ2-5	.	CASSLRGYRQETQYF	TGTGCCAGCAGCCTGAGGGGGTACCGCCAAGAGACCCAGTACTTC
.	TRBV7-2	TRBJ1-4	.	CASSLDRVEKLFF	TGTGCCAGCAGCTTAGACAGGGTTGAAAAACTGTTTTTT
.	TRBV15	TRBJ2-7	.	CATSRDRGYEQYF	TGTGCCACCAGCAGAGATCGGGGTTACGAGCAGTACTTC
TRBD2	TRBV7-2	TRBJ2-5	.	CASSNGLAGQETQYF	TGTGCCAGCAGCAACGGACTAGCGGGGCAAGAGACCCAGTACTTC
.	TRBV11-2	TRBJ1-2	.	CASSLDRGDYGYTF	TGTGCCAGCAGCTTAGACAGGGGAGACTATGGCTACACCTTC
.	TRBV19	TRBJ2-7	few	CASSLAVGSSSYEQYF	TGTGCCAGTAGTCTCGCGGTAGGCTCGAGCTCCTACGAGCAGTACTTC
.	TRBV7-2	TRBJ2-1	.	CASSLGSYNEQFF	TGTGCCAGCAGCTTGGGCAGCTACAATGAGCAGTTCTTC
.	TRBV27	TRBJ1-1	once	CASSFRQGSTEAFF	TGTGCCAGCAGTTTTCGGCAGGGCAGCACTGAAGCTTTCTTT
TRBD1	TRBV7-2	TRBJ1-2	.	CASSNRGSYTF	TGTGCCAGCAGCAACAGGGGTAGCTACACCTTC